One T cell receptor beta chain is described in this entry. No antigen is known for it. A lack of ophthalmopathy progression within 18 months defined stable Graves' hyperthyroidism. These data originate in a study of T cells in Graves' hyperthyroidism and ophthalmopathy. Overall study findings and caveats: Blood held most thyroid clonotypes expanded above 0.001 frequency.

Germline V gene sequence: CDR1 MNHEY, CDR2 SMNVEV (reference sequence). V trimming: 4 bases; J trimming: 4 bases; junction bases outside the gene matches: 4. The CDR3 length is 14 residues. Template material for amplifying TCR beta CDR3 regions consisted of RNA transcripts. The HTBI primer set served for first-round RT-PCR of the TCR CDR3. TCRdb re-analysed the multiplex PCR reads in MiXCR, keeping a single row per CDR3 protein. Here the sample spans around 350,000 distinct CDR3 sequences, roughly 25% being singletons. V is TRBV27 and J is TRBJ2-7; TRBD1 matches 10 bases. Specimen: blood. This sequence was found in a man aged 50 to 60 with Graves' hyperthyroidism. CDR3 in DNA: TGTGCCAGCAGTTGGCGACAGGGGGCATACGAGCAGTACTTC. This gives the protein CASSWRQGAYEQYF.